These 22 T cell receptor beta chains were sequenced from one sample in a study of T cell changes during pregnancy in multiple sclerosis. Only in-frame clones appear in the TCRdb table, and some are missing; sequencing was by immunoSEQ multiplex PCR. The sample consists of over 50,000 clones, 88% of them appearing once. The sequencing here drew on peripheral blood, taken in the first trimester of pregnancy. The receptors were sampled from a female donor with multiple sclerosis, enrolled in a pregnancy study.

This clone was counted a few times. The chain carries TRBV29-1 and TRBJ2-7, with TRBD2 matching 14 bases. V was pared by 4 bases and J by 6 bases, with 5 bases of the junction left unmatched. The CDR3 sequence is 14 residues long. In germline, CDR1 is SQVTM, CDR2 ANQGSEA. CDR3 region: CSVGGTSGSPEQYF. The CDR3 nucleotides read TGCAGCGTTGGGGGGACTAGCGGGAGCCCCGAGCAGTACTTC.

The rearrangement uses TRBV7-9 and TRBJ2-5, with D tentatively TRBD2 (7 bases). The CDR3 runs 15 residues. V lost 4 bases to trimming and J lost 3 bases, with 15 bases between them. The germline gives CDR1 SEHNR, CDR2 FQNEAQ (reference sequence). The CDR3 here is CASSSQGRGEETQYF. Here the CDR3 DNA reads TGTGCCAGCAGCTCCCAGGGGAGGGGGGAAGAGACCCAGTACTTC. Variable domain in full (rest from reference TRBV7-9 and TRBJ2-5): DTGVSQNPRHKITKRGQNVTFRCDPISEHNRLYWYRQTLGQGPEFLTYFQNEAQLEKSRLLSDRFSAERPKGSFSTLEIQRTEQGDSAMYLCASSSQGRGEETQYFGPGTRLLVL.

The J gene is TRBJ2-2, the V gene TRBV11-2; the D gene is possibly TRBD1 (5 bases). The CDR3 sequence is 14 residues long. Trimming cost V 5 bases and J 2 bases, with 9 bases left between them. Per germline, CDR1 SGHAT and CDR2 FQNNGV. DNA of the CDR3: TGTGCCAGCAGCCCTCAGGGCAACACCGGGGAGCTGTTTTTT. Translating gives CASSPQGNTGELFF.

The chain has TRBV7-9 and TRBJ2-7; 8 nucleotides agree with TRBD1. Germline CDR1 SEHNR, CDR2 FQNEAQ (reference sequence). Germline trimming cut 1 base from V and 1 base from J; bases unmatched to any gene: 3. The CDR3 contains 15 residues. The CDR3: CASSLGTGWSYEQYF. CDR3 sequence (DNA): TGTGCCAGCAGCTTAGGGACAGGGTGGTCCTACGAGCAGTACTTC.

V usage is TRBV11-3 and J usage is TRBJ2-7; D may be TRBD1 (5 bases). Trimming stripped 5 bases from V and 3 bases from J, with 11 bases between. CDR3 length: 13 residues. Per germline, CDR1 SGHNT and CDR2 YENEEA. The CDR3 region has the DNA TGTGCCAGCAGCAAAGGGGTAGGCTACGAGCAGTACTTC. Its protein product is CASSKGVGYEQYF.

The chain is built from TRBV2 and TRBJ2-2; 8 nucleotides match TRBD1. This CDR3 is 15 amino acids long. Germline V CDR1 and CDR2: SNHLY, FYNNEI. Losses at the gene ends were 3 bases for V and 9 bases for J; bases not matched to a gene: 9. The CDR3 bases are TGTGCCAGCAGTGACCTAGGACAGGGTGGAAGGGAGCTGTTTTTT. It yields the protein CASSDLGQGGRELFF.

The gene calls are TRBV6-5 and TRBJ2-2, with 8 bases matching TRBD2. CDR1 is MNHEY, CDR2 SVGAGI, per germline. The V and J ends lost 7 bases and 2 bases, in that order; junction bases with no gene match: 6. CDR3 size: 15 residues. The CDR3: CASTGGGSNTGELFF. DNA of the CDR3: TGTGCCAGCACCGGGGGGGGCAGCAACACCGGGGAGCTGTTTTTT.

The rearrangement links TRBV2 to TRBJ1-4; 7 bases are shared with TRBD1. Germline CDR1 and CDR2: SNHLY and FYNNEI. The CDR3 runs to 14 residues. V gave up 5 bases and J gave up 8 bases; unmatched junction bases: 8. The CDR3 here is CASSPQGSREKLFF. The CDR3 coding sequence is TGTGCCAGCAGTCCACAGGGGTCGCGGGAAAAACTGTTTTTT.

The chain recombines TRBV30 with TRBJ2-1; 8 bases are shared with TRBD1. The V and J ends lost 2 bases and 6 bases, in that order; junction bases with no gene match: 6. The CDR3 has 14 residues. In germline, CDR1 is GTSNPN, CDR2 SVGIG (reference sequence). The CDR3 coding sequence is TGTGCCTGGAGTATCACAGGGGGTGGCAATGAGCAGTTCTTC. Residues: CAWSITGGGNEQFF.

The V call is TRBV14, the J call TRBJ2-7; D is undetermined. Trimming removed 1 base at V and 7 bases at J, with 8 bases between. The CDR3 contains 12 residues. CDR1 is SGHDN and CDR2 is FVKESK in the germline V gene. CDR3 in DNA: TGTGCCAGCAGCCAAGTCCACGGGGAGCAGTACTTC. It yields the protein CASSQVHGEQYF. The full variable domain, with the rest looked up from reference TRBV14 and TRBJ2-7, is EAGVTQFPSHSVIEKGQTVTLRCDPISGHDNLYWYRRVMGKEIKFLLHFVKESKQDESGMPNNRFLAERTGGTYSTLKVQPAELEDSGVYFCASSQVHGEQYFGPGTRLTVT.

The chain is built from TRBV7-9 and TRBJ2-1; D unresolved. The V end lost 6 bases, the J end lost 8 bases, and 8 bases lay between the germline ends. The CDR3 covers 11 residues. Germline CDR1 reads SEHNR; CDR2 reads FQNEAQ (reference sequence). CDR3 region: CASRNIDEQFF. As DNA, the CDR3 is TGTGCCAGCAGGAACATCGATGAGCAGTTCTTC.

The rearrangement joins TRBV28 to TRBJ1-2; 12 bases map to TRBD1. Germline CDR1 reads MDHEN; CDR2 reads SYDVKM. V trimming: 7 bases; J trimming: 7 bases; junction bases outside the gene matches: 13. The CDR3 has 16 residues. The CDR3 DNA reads TGTGCCAGCATCCTGGGACAGGGGGCTTCTCCTTCTGGCTACACCTTC. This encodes CASILGQGASPSGYTF.

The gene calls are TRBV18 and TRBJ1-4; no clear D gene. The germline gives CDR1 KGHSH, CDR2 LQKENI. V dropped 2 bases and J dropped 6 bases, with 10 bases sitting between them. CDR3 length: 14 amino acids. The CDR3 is CASSPEGVYEKLFF. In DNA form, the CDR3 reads TGTGCCAGCTCACCAGAGGGAGTGTATGAAAAACTGTTTTTT.

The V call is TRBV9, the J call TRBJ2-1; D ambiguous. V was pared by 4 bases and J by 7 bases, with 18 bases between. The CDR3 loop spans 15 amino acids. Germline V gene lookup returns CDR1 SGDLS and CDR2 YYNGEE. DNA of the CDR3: TGTGCCAGCAGCCCGAGAGTCTACGGCAGGAATGAGCAGTTCTTC. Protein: CASSPRVYGRNEQFF.

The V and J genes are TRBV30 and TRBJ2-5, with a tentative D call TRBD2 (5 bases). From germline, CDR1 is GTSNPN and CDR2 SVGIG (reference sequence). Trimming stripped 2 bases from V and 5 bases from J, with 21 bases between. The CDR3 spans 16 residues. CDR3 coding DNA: TGTGCCTGGAGTACCGGGCTGCGGGTCGGGAAGGAGACCCAGTACTTC. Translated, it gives CAWSTGLRVGKETQYF. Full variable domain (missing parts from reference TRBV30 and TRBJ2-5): SQTIHQWPATLVQPVGSPLSLECTVEGTSNPNLYWYRQAAGRGLQLLFYSVGIGQISSEVPQNLSASRPQDRQFILSSKKLLLSDSGFYLCAWSTGLRVGKETQYFGPGTRLLVL.

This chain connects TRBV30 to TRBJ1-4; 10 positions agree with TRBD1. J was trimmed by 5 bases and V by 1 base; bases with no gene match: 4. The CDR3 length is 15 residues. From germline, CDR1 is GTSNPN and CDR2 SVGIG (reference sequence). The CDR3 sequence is CAWSEMTGGNEKLFF. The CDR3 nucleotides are TGTGCCTGGAGTGAAATGACAGGGGGCAATGAAAAACTGTTTTTT.

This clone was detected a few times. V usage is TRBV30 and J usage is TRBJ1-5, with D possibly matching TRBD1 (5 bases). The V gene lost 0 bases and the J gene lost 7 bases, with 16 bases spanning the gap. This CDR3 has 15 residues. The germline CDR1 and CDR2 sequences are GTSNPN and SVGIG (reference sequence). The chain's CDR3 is CAWSVEQAEKQPQHF. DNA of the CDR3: TGTGCCTGGAGTGTAGAACAGGCGGAGAAGCAGCCCCAGCATTTT.

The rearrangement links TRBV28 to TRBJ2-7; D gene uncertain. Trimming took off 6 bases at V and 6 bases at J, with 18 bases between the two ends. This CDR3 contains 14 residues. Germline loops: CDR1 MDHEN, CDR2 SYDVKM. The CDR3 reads CASSVALGVGEQYF. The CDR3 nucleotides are TGTGCCAGCAGCGTAGCCTTAGGCGTGGGCGAGCAGTACTTC.

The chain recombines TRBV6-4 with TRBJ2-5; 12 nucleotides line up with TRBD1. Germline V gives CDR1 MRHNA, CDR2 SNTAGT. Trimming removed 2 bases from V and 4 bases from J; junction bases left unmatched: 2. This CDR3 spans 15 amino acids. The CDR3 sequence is CASSDGTGGAETQYF. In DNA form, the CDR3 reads TGTGCCAGCAGTGACGGGACAGGGGGCGCAGAGACCCAGTACTTC.

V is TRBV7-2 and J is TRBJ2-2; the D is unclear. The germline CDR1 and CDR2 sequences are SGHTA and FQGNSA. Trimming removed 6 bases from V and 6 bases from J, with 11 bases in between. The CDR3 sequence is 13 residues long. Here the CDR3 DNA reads TGTGCCAGCAGGCGTATGCCCCCCGGGGAGCTGTTTTTT. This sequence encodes CASRRMPPGELFF.

The DNA of the CDR3 is TGTGCCTGGAGTGTACAGGGGGGGGATACGCAGTATTTT. This translates into CAWSVQGGDTQYF. The chain carries TRBV30 and TRBJ2-3, with a possible D match to TRBD1 (8 bases). The germline V gene has CDR1 GTSNPN and CDR2 SVGIG (reference sequence). V lost 0 bases and J lost 6, with 10 bases in between. The CDR3 runs to 13 residues.

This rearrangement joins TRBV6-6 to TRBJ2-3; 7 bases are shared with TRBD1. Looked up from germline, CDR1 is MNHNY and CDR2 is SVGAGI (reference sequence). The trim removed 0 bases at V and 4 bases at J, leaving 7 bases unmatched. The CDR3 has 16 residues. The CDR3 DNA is TGTGCCAGCAGTTACTCGACAGGGTTGGATGCAGATACGCAGTATTTT. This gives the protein CASSYSTGLDADTQYF.